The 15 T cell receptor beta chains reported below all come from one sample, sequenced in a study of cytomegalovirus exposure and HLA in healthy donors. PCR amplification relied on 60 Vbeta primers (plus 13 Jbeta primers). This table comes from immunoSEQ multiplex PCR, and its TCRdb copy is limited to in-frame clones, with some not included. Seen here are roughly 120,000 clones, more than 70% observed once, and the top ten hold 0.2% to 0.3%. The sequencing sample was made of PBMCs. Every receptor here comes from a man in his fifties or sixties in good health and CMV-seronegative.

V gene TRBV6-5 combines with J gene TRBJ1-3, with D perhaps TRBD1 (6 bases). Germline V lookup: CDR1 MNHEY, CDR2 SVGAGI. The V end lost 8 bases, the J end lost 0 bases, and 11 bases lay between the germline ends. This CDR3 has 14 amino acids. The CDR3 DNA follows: TGTGCCAGCTCGGACAGTGTCTCTGGAAACACCATATATTTT. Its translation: CASSDSVSGNTIYF.

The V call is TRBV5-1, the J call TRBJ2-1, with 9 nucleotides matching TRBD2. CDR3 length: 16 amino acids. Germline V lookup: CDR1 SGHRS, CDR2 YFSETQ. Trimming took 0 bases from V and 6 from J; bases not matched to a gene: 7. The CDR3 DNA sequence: TGCGCCAGCAGCTTGGGCGGGAGCGGGAGGCCCAATGAGCAGTTCTTC. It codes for CASSLGGSGRPNEQFF.

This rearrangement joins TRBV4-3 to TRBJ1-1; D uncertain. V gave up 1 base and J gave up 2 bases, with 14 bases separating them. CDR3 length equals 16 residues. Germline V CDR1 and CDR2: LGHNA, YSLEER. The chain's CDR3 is CASSQGFGLGNTEAFF. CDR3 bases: TGCGCCAGCAGCCAAGGGTTCGGGTTAGGTAACACTGAAGCTTTCTTT.

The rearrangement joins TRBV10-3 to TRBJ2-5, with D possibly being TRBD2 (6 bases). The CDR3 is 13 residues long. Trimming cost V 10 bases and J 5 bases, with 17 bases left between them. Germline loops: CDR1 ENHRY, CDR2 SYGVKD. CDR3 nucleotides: TGTGCCACCGTCCGGGGGTCGGGGGAGACCCAGTACTTC. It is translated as CATVRGSGETQYF.

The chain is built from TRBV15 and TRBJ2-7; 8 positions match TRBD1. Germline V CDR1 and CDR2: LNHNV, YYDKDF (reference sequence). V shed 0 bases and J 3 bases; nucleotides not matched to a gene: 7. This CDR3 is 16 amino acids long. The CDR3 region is CATSRDGAGGLYEQYF. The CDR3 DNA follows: TGTGCCACCAGCAGAGATGGAGCAGGGGGCCTCTACGAGCAGTACTTC.

The CDR3 loop is CASSISGTGRYSNQPQHF. The CDR3 region has the DNA TGTGCCAGCAGTATCTCCGGGACAGGACGCTATAGCAATCAGCCCCAGCATTTT. V and J are TRBV28 and TRBJ1-5, with 8 bases identical to TRBD1. The V gene's germline CDR1 is MDHEN and CDR2 SYDVKM. This CDR3 is built from 18 residues. Germline trimming cut 5 bases from V and 0 bases from J; bases unmatched to any gene: 12.

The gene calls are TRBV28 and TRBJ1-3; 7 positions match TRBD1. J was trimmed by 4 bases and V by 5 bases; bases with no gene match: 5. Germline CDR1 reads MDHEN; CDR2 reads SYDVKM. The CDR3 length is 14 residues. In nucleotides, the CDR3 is TGTGCCAGCAGTCCCGGGACAGAAGGAAACACCATATATTTT. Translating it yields CASSPGTEGNTIYF.

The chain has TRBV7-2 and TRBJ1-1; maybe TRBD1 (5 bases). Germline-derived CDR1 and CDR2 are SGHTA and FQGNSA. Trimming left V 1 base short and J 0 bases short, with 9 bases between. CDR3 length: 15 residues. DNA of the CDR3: TGTGCCAGCAGCTTAGGCGGGGGAATGAACACTGAAGCTTTCTTT. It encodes CASSLGGGMNTEAFF.

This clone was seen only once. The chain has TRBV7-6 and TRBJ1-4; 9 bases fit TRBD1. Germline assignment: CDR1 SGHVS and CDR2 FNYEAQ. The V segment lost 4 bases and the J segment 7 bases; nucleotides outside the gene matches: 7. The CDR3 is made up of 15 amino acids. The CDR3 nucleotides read TGTGCCAGCAGCTCCCCACAGGGGGCGGGTGAAAAACTGTTTTTT. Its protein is CASSSPQGAGEKLFF.

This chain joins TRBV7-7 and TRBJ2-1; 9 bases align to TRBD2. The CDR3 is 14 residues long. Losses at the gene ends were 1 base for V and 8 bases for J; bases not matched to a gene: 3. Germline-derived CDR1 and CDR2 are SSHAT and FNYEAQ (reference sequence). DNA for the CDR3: TGTGCCAGCAGCTTAGGCGGGAGGGTCCATGAGCAGTTCTTC. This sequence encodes CASSLGGRVHEQFF.

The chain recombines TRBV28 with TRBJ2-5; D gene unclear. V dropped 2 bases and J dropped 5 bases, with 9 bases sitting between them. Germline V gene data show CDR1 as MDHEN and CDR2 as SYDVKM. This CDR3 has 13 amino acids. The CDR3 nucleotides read TGTGCCAGCAGTTTAGCGCGGCGGGAGACCCAGTACTTC. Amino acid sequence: CASSLARRETQYF.

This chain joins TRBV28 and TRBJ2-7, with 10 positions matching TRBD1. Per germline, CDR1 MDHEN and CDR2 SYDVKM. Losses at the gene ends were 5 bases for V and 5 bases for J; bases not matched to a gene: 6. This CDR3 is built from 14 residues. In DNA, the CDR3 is TGTGCCAGCAGTCTAGGACAGGGGGTACACGAGCAGTACTTC. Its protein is CASSLGQGVHEQYF.

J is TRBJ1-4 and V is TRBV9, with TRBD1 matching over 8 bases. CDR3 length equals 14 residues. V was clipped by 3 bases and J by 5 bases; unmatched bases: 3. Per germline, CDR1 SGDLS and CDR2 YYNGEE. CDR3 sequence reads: CASSAGQENEKLFF. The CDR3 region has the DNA TGTGCCAGCAGCGCGGGACAGGAAAATGAAAAACTGTTTTTT. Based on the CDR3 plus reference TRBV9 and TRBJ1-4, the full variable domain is DSGVTQTPKHLITATGQRVTLRCSPRSGDLSVYWYQQSLDQGLQFLIQYYNGEERAKGNILERFSAQQFPDLHSELNLSSLELGDSALYFCASSAGQENEKLFFGSGTQLSVL.

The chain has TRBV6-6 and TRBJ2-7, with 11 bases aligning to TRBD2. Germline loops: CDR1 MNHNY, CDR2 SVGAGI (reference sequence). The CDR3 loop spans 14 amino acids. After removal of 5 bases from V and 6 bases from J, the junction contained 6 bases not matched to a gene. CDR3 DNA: TGTGCCAGCAGTGGTAGCGGGGGGGCCGGCGAGCAGTACTTC. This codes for CASSGSGGAGEQYF.

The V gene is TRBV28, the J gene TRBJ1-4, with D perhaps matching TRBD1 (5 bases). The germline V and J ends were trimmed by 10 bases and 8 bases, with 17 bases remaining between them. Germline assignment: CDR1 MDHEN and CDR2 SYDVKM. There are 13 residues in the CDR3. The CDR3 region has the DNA TGTGCCACCGGGGGAGGGCTGAACGAAAAACTGTTTTTT. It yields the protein CATGGGLNEKLFF.